This T cell receptor (beta chain) stems from a study of tumor-infiltrating lymphocytes in primary liver carcinoma. Production of TCR beta cDNA used 400 to 600 ng total RNA together with a constant-region primer. Libraries for TCR beta were built through three nested multiplex PCR rounds, which together made up a slightly modified ARM-PCR procedure. The first two PCR rounds used TRBV1-TRBV30 primers with a Cbeta primer, nine to eleven cycles each. TCRdb analysed the multiplex PCR reads with MiXCR anew, one entry per CDR3 protein. This sample yields tens of thousands of distinct CDR3 sequences, of which 70% to 75% are seen a single time; roughly an eighth belongs to the top ten. The CDR3 is made up of 13 amino acids. Germline V lookup: CDR1 SGHVS, CDR2 FQNEAQ. Each 20-30 mg portion of unsorted bulk tissue served as the source for co-extraction of RNA and DNA. This clonotype was seen once. A read error may produce the germline difference seen at one junction end.

What was sequenced was liver tumor tissue from sampling region 4. Subset given: tumor region T4, right-lateral pole. The receptor's source is an older woman with primary liver carcinoma and hepatitis B virus infection. The rearrangement joins TRBV7-8 to TRBJ1-2; weak D call: TRBD1 (5 bases). The CDR3 DNA sequence: TGTGCCAGCAGCTCGCAGGGAGATTATGGCTACGCCTTC. Translation gives CASSSQGDYGYAF.